What follows describes a single T cell receptor beta chain. The length of the CDR3 is 13 residues. CDR1 MNHEY and CDR2 SMNVEV come from the germline V gene (reference sequence). With 7 bases removed from V and 6 bases from J, the gap between germline ends came to 13 bases. Sampling of blood occurred at baseline, cycle 4 day 1, and cycle 7 day 1. TCRdb's table, derived via immunoSEQ multiplex PCR, lists solely in-frame clones and lacks some. The table records about 73,000 clones, roughly 80% of them present only once. The record originates from a study of OX40 agonist ivuxolimab in advanced cancers. The chain couples TRBV27 to TRBJ2-1; tentatively, D is TRBD1 or TRBD2 (5 bases each). Sample: CD4+ or CD8+ T cells sorted from blood, taken in a trial of the OX40 agonist ivuxolimab. The sequence derives from an adult with an advanced solid tumor such as melanoma, head and neck, liver or kidney cancer. This CDR3 reads CASKRAGTNEQFF. CDR3 coding DNA: TGTGCCAGCAAACGGGCAGGGACCAATGAGCAGTTCTTC.